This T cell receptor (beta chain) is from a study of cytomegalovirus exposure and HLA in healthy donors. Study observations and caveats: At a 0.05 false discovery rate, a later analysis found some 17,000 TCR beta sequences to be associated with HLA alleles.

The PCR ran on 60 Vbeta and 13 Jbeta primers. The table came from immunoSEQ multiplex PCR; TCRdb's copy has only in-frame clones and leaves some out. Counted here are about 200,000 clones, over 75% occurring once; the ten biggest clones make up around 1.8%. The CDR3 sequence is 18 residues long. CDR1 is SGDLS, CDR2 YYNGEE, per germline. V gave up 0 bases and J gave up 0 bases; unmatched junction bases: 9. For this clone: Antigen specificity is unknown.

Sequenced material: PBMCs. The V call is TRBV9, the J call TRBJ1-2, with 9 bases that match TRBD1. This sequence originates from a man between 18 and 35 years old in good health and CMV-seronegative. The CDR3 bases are TGTGCCAGCAGCGTAGGGAGGACAGGGGTCGATACTAACTATGGCTACACCTTC. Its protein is CASSVGRTGVDTNYGYTF.